The rows below give T cell receptor beta chains drawn from one sample of a study of cytomegalovirus exposure and HLA in healthy donors. Assay: immunoSEQ multiplex PCR; the TCRdb copy retains only in-frame clones and omits some. This table has about 71,000 clones, about 95% appearing once. Sequencing was performed on PBMCs. The receptors were gathered from a woman younger than 30 in good health and CMV-seronegative. Both conserved end residues are part of each CDR3. The D gene is left open where the match is weak. The listing skips clone size in some rows; elsewhere it reads once, few, many or a size class.

J gene	D gene	clone size	V gene	CDR3 DNA	CDR3 protein
TRBJ2-1	TRBD2	-	TRBV6-1	TGTGCCAGCAGTGAAGGGACTAGCGGGAGCAATGAGCAGTTCTTC	CASSEGTSGSNEQFF
TRBJ1-1	-	few	TRBV6-1	TGTGCCAGCAATCAACCCACAGAGAACACTGAAGCTTTCTTT	CASNQPTENTEAFF
TRBJ2-3	-	-	TRBV28	TGTGCCACCATCGAGGGTGTGAACACAGATACGCAGTATTTT	CATIEGVNTDTQYF
TRBJ2-5	-	-	TRBV7-3	TGTGCCAGCAGCGCCACTGGGGGGGCCGGAGAGACCCAGTACTTC	CASSATGGAGETQYF
TRBJ1-2	TRBD1	-	TRBV30	TGTGCCTGGATCGGACAGGGGCCCTCGGGCTACACCTTC	CAWIGQGPSGYTF
TRBJ1-2	TRBD1	-	TRBV7-6	TGTGCCAGCAGGGACAGGGGTGGCTACACCTTC	CASRDRGGYTF
TRBJ2-3	TRBD2	-	TRBV6-4	TGTGCCAGCAGTGACTCGACGGGGGGGCCAGATACGCAGTATTTT	CASSDSTGGPDTQYF
TRBJ2-3	-	-	TRBV7-8	TGTGCCAGCAGCTTAGCGCGTACAGATACGCAGTATTTT	CASSLARTDTQYF
TRBJ2-2	-	-	TRBV11-2	TGTGCCAGCAGCTTATATCGTCTAACCGGGGAGCTGTTTTTT	CASSLYRLTGELFF
TRBJ1-4	-	-	TRBV4-2	TGTGCCAGCAGCCAAGAGCGGCCAGCGGGGAATGAAAAACTGTTTTTT	CASSQERPAGNEKLFF
TRBJ2-3	TRBD2	-	TRBV11-2	TGTGCCAGCAGCCAGGGACTAGCGGGGGACACAGATACGCAGTATTTT	CASSQGLAGDTDTQYF
TRBJ2-1	-	-	TRBV18	TGTGCCAGCTCACCAATCAGCGATGAGCAGTTCTTC	CASSPISDEQFF
TRBJ1-3	-	-	TRBV7-2	TGTGCCAGCAGCTTAAGGTGGGGCCAAAGCTCTGGAAACACCATATATTTT	CASSLRWGQSSGNTIYF
TRBJ2-2	TRBD1	-	TRBV4-3	TGCGCCAGCAGCCAAGTACAGGGGGACCTAAACACCGGGGAGCTGTTTTTT	CASSQVQGDLNTGELFF
TRBJ2-1	-	-	TRBV27	TGTGCCAGCAGTGAAACCCCCAGCTCCTACAATGAGCAGTTCTTC	CASSETPSSYNEQFF
TRBJ2-7	-	-	TRBV18	TGTGCCAGCTCACCCGAGGAACCAATTAAGCGGTACGAGCAGTACTTC	CASSPEEPIKRYEQYF
TRBJ1-3	TRBD1	-	TRBV5-1	TGCGCCAGCAGCCACGGACAGGCCGACGGGAACACCATATATTTT	CASSHGQADGNTIYF
TRBJ2-7	TRBD2	-	TRBV10-2	TGCGCCAGCACGGGACTAGTTGGCCACGAGCAGTACTTC	CASTGLVGHEQYF
TRBJ1-2	TRBD1	-	TRBV9	TGTGCCAGCAGCTCACAGGGGGAAGGCTACACCTTC	CASSSQGEGYTF
TRBJ1-1	-	-	TRBV12-2	TGTGCAAGTAGGGTGGGGTTGGAGGAGAACACTGAAGCTTTCTTT	CASRVGLEENTEAFF
TRBJ2-5	TRBD2	once	TRBV5-4	TGTGCCAGCAGCAAAGGACTAGCGGGAGGGAGAGTTCAAGAGACCCAGTACTTC	CASSKGLAGGRVQETQYF
TRBJ2-1	TRBD2	once	TRBV9	TGTGCCAGCAGCGTAACTAGCGGGGGGACCCAGTTCTTC	CASSVTSGGTQFF
TRBJ2-3	-	-	TRBV28	TGTGCCAGCAGCATGGGGCTAAGCACAGATACGCAGTATTTT	CASSMGLSTDTQYF
TRBJ1-2	-	-	TRBV19	TGTGCCAGTAGTGTTCAGGGGAGCTATGGCTACACCTTC	CASSVQGSYGYTF
TRBJ1-2	TRBD1	-	TRBV19	TGTGCCAGCGTGGCGGGGACAGGACTTTATGGCTACACCTTC	CASVAGTGLYGYTF
TRBJ2-5	-	-	TRBV4-1	TGCGCCAGCAGCCAAGATTTCGGGGGATTGGAGACCCAGTACTTC	CASSQDFGGLETQYF
TRBJ2-7	TRBD1	-	TRBV27	TGTGCCAGCAGTCTCCAGGGACAGGGGGCTAACGAGCAGTACTTC	CASSLQGQGANEQYF
TRBJ2-3	TRBD2	-	TRBV5-6	TGTGCCAGCAGTCCTGGACTAGTGGGCACAGATACGCAGTATTTT	CASSPGLVGTDTQYF
TRBJ1-1	-	-	TRBV5-1	TGCGCCAGCAGCTTGCGGGATGGTGCAGGGGCGGGCACTGAAGCTTTCTTT	CASSLRDGAGAGTEAFF
TRBJ1-2	TRBD1	-	TRBV29-1	TGCAGCGTTGTGCAGGGGGCTGCCTATGGCTACACCTTC	CSVVQGAAYGYTF
TRBJ2-7	TRBD2	-	TRBV5-1	TGCGCCAGCAGCCGAAGCCCTAGCGGGGGGGCGTCCTACGAGCAGTACTTC	CASSRSPSGGASYEQYF
TRBJ2-7	TRBD1	-	TRBV6-5	TGTGCCAGCAGCACGGGACAGATGAACTACGAGCAGTACTTC	CASSTGQMNYEQYF
TRBJ2-1	TRBD2	-	TRBV7-3	TGTGCCAGCAGCATAATCGGGACTAGCTACAATGAGCAGTTCTTC	CASSIIGTSYNEQFF
TRBJ1-1	-	-	TRBV19	TGTGCCAGTAGTGGACAGTTGAACACTGAAGCTTTCTTT	CASSGQLNTEAFF
TRBJ2-3	TRBD2	-	TRBV29-1	TGCAGCGAGAAAAGACTAGCGGGCACAGATACGCAGTATTTT	CSEKRLAGTDTQYF
TRBJ2-3	TRBD1	-	TRBV28	TGTGCCAGCAACCTCCCGGGACAGAACTCTAGGACAGATACGCAGTATTTT	CASNLPGQNSRTDTQYF
TRBJ2-1	-	-	TRBV30	TGTGCCTGCCCTCGCAGGGTGAGCAATGAGCAGTTCTTC	CACPRRVSNEQFF
TRBJ2-7	-	-	TRBV6-7	TGTGCCAGCCGGAAGGGGAAGGAGCAGTACTTC	CASRKGKEQYF
TRBJ2-5	TRBD2	-	TRBV7-2	TGTGCCAGCAGCTTAGGACCCCCGGTTAGCGGGGGGGCCAAGACCCAGTACTTC	CASSLGPPVSGGAKTQYF
TRBJ2-7	-	-	TRBV27	TGTGCCAGCAGTCCGAGGTCCCTTCGGGACGAGCAGTACTTC	CASSPRSLRDEQYF
TRBJ2-1	TRBD1	once	TRBV5-4	TGTGCCAGCAGCAAAGGACAGGGGACCTACAATGAGCAGTTCTTC	CASSKGQGTYNEQFF
TRBJ1-2	TRBD1	-	TRBV30	TGTGCCTGGAGTGTACAGGGGGATGGCTACACCTTC	CAWSVQGDGYTF
TRBJ2-2	TRBD1	-	TRBV29-1	TGCAGCGTTGAAGACAAGGACAGGGGGAACACCGGGGAGCTGTTTTTT	CSVEDKDRGNTGELFF
TRBJ1-3	-	-	TRBV28	TGTGCCAGCAGTTTAATAATCGGGTACACCATATATTTT	CASSLIIGYTIYF
TRBJ2-7	-	-	TRBV9	TGTGCCAGCAGCAGCACCGGGGACACCTACGAGCAGTACTTC	CASSSTGDTYEQYF
TRBJ2-1	TRBD2	-	TRBV6-4	TGTGCCAGCAGTGACAAAGCGGGGGGCTATGAGCAGTTCTTC	CASSDKAGGYEQFF
TRBJ2-3	-	-	TRBV30	TGTGCCTCGGCTGCCGGGTGGGAGGTTCCAGATACGCAGTATTTT	CASAAGWEVPDTQYF
TRBJ2-1	-	-	TRBV7-3	TGTGCCAGCAGCTCAGGGGTAGGGACCTACAATGAGCAGTTCTTC	CASSSGVGTYNEQFF
TRBJ1-4	-	-	TRBV4-2	TGTGCCAGCAGCCATGCCTTCACAGAAATACATGAAAAACTGTTTTTT	CASSHAFTEIHEKLFF
TRBJ1-5	TRBD1	-	TRBV2	TGTGCCACCTCGAAACAGGGGGATAGCAATCAGCCCCAGCATTTT	CATSKQGDSNQPQHF
TRBJ2-7	TRBD2	-	TRBV27	TGTGCCAGCAGTACAATCTCTAGCGGATCCTACTACGAGCAGTACTTC	CASSTISSGSYYEQYF
TRBJ2-1	TRBD2	-	TRBV27	TGTGCCAGCAGACCTTTCGCCATGGGCGGGAGGTCGAATGAGCAGTTCTTC	CASRPFAMGGRSNEQFF
TRBJ1-4	-	-	TRBV7-3	TGTGCCAGCAGCCCTGACAAAAATGAAAAACTGTTTTTT	CASSPDKNEKLFF